These T cell receptor beta chains were read from a single sample in a study of shared clonotypes between healthy human individuals. Sequencing was performed with immunoSEQ multiplex PCR; in TCRdb, only in-frame clones are kept and a portion is missing. The sample records fewer than 200,000 clones, approximately 62% being singletons. Sequenced material: memory CD4+ T cells sorted from blood. These receptors originate from a man under 40 in good health. Each CDR3 is given without its conserved first and last residue. The D gene is left open where the match is weak.

J: TRBJ2-2
V: TRBV2
D: TRBD1
length: 15
CDR3: ASSEAGTGRYGGELF

J: TRBJ2-2
V: TRBV5-4
D: TRBD2
length: 14
CDR3: ASSSSRLADTGELF

J: TRBJ1-1
V: TRBV5-1
D: .
length: 14
CDR3: ASSLDSSLKNTEAF

J: TRBJ1-5
V: TRBV18
D: TRBD1
length: 13
CDR3: ASSTGVSSNQPQH

J: TRBJ1-1
V: TRBV5-8
D: TRBD1
length: 13
CDR3: ASSGGTGWATEAF

J: TRBJ1-2
V: TRBV7-2
D: TRBD1
length: 13
CDR3: ASSRTGTPNYGYT

J: TRBJ2-5
V: TRBV2
D: .
length: 11
CDR3: ASGLGGPETQY

J: TRBJ1-5
V: TRBV27
D: TRBD1
length: 13
CDR3: ASRWGGQDDQPQH

J: TRBJ2-3
V: TRBV19
D: TRBD2
length: 10
CDR3: ASGSLAGTQY

J: TRBJ2-1
V: TRBV28
D: TRBD2
length: 14
CDR3: ASRGLSGGSINEQF

J: TRBJ2-7
V: TRBV7-8
D: .
length: 14
CDR3: ASSLGGFRIPSEQY

J: TRBJ1-5
V: TRBV30
D: .
length: 11
CDR3: AWSTFSNQPQH

J: TRBJ1-2
V: TRBV27
D: .
length: 11
CDR3: ASRFLTDYGYT

J: TRBJ2-1
V: TRBV12-5
D: TRBD2
length: 16
CDR3: ASGFQSGLAGFYNEQF

J: TRBJ2-6
V: TRBV29-1
D: .
length: 12
CDR3: SVGAVSGANVLT

J: TRBJ2-4
V: TRBV30
D: .
length: 13
CDR3: AWGWGVPTKNIQY

J: TRBJ2-5
V: TRBV5-1
D: .
length: 13
CDR3: ASSADRFPGETQY

J: TRBJ2-3
V: TRBV21-1
D: .
length: 17
CDR3: ASSGLAGGNSISTDTQY

J: TRBJ2-7
V: TRBV2
D: .
length: 13
CDR3: ASSELGYSSYEQY

J: TRBJ2-1
V: TRBV30
D: TRBD1
length: 12
CDR3: AFTRTGTYNEQF

J: TRBJ2-7
V: TRBV20-1
D: TRBD1
length: 9
CDR3: SASQGVWQY

J: TRBJ1-1
V: TRBV7-8
D: .
length: 11
CDR3: ASTRGGNTEAF

J: TRBJ2-3
V: TRBV30
D: TRBD2
length: 12
CDR3: AWKLAGGADTQY

J: TRBJ2-5
V: TRBV5-1
D: TRBD1
length: 15
CDR3: ASSPDPGQRAQETQY

J: TRBJ2-3
V: TRBV7-3
D: .
length: 14
CDR3: ASSGSGSGLTDTQY

J: TRBJ2-7
V: TRBV11-3
D: .
length: 14
CDR3: ASSLADSPPTYEQY